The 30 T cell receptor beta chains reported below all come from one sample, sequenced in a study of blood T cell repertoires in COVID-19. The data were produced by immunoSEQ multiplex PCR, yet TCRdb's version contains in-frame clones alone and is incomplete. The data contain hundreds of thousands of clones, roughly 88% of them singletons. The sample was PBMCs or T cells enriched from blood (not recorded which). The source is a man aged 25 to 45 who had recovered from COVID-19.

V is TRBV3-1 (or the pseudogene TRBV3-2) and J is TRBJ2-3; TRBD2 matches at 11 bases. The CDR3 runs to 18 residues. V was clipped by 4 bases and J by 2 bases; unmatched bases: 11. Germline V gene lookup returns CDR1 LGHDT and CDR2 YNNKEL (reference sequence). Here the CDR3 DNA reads TGTGCCAGCAGCCGATACCAAATACTAGCGGGGGCCACAGATACGCAGTATTTT. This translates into CASSRYQILAGATDTQYF.

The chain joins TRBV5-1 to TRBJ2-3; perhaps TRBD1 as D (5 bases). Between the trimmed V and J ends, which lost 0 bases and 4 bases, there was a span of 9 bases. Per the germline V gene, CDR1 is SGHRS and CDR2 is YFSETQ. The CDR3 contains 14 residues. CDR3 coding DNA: TGCGCCAGCAGCTTGGAGGGGCCAGCAGATACGCAGTATTTT. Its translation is CASSLEGPADTQYF.

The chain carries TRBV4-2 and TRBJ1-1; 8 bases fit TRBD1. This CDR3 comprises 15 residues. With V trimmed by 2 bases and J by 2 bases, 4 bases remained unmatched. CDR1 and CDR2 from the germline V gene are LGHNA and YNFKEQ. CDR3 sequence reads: CASSQPGQGNTEAFF. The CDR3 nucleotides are TGTGCCAGCAGCCAACCTGGACAGGGAAACACTGAAGCTTTCTTT.

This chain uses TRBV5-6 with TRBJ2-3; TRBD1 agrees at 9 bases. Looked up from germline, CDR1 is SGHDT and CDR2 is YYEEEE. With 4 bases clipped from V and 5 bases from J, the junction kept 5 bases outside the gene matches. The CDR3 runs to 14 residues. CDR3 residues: CASSPGQGKDTQYF. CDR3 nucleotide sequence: TGTGCCAGCAGCCCAGGACAGGGGAAAGATACGCAGTATTTT.

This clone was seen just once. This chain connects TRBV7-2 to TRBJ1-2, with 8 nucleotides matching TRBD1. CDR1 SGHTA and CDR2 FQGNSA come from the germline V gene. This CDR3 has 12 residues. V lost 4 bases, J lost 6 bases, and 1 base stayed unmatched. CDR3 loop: CASSSQGDGYTF. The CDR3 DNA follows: TGTGCCAGCAGCTCACAGGGGGATGGCTACACCTTC.

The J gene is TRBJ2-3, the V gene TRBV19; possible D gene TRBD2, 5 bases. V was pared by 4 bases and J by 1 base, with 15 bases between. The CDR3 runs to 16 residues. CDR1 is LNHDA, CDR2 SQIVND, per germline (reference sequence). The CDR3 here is CASSTKDSYRTDTQYF. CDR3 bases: TGTGCCAGTAGTACTAAGGACTCATATCGCACAGATACGCAGTATTTT.

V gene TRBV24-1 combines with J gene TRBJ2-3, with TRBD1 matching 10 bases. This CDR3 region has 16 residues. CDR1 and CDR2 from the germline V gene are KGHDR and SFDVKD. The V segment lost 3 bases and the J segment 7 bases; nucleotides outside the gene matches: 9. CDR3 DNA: TGTGCCACCAGTGATACCGGACAGGGGGTCATACATACGCAGTATTTT. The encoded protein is CATSDTGQGVIHTQYF.

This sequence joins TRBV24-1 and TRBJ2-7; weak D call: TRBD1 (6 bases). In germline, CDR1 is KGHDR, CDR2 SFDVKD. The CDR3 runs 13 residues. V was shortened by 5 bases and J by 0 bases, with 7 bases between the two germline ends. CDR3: CATSVGHSYEQYF. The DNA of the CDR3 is TGTGCCACCAGTGTGGGACACTCCTACGAGCAGTACTTC.

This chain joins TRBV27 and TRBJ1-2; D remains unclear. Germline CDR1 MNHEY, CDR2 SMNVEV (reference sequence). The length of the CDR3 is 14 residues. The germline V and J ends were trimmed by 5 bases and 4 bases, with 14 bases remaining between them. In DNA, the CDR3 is TGTGCCAGCAGTGACTTCTCCAAACTCTATGGCTACACCTTC. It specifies CASSDFSKLYGYTF.

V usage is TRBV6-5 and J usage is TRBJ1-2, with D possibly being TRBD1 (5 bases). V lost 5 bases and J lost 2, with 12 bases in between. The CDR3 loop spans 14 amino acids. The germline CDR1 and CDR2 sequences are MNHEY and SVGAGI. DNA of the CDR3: TGTGCCAGCAGTAGACAGACCGGGAACTATGGCTACACCTTC. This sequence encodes CASSRQTGNYGYTF.

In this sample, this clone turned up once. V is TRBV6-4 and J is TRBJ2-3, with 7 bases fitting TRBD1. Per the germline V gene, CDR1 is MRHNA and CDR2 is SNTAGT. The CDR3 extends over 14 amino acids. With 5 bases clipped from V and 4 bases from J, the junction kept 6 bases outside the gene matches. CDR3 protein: CASSNRGNSDTQYF. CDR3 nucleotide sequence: TGTGCCAGCAGTAACAGGGGTAATTCAGATACGCAGTATTTT.

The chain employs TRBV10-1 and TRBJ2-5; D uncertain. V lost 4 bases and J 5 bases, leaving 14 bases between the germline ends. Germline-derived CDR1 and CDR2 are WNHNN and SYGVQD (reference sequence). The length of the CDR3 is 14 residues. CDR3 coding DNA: TGCGCCAGCAGTGCCTCTGAGACTGGGGAGACCCAGTACTTC. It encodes CASSASETGETQYF.

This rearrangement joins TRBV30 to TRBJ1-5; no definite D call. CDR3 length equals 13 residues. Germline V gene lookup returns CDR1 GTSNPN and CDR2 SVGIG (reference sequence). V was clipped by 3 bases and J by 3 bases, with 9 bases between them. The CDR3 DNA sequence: TGTGCCTGGAGCTCGGGGATCAATCAGCCCCAGCATTTT. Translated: CAWSSGINQPQHF.

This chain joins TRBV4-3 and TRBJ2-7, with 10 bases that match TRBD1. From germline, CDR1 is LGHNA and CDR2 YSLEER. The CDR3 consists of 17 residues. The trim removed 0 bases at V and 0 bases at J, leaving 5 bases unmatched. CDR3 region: CASSQDWDRGYSYEQYF. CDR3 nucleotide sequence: TGCGCCAGCAGCCAAGATTGGGACAGGGGTTACTCCTACGAGCAGTACTTC.

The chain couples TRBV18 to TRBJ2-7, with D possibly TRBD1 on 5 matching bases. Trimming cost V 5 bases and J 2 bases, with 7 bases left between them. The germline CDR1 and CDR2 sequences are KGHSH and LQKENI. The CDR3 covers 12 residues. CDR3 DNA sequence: TGTGCCAGCTCAACGGACACCTACGAGCAGTACTTC. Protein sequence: CASSTDTYEQYF. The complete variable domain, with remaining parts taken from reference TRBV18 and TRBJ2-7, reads NAGVMQNPRHLVRRRGQEARLRCSPMKGHSHVYWYRQLPEEGLKFMVYLQKENIIDESGMPKERFSAEFPKEGPSILRIQQVVRGDSAAYFCASSTDTYEQYFGPGTRLTVT.

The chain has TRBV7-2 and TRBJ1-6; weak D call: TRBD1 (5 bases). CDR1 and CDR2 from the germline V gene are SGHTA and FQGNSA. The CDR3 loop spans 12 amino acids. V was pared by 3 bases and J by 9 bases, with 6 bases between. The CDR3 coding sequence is TGTGCCAGCAGCTTTCAGGGTTCACCCCTCCACTTT. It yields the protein CASSFQGSPLHF.

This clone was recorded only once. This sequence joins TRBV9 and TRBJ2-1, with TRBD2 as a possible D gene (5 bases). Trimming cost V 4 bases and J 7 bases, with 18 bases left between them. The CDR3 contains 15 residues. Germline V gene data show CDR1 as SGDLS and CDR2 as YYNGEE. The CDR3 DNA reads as TGTGCCAGCAGCACCAGCGGCCCCTTTGCAAATGAGCAGTTCTTC. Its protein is CASSTSGPFANEQFF.

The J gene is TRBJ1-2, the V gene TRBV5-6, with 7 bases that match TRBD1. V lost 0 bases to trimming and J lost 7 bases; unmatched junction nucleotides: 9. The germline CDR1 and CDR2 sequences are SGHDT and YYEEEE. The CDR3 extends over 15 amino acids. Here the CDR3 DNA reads TGTGCCAGCAGCTTGGCCGCGACAGGGTCTGGTGGCTACACCTTC. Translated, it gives CASSLAATGSGGYTF.

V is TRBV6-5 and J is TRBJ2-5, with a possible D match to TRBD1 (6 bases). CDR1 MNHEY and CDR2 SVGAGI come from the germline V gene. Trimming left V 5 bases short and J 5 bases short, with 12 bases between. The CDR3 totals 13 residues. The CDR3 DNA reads TGTGCCAGCAGTCTCCGCAGGGGCGAGACCCAGTACTTC. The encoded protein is CASSLRRGETQYF.

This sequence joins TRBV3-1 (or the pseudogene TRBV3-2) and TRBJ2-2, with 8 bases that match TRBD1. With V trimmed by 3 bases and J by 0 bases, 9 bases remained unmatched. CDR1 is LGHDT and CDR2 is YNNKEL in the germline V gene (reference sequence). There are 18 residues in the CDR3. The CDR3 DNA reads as TGTGCCAGCAGCCAGATCGACGGACAGGGATCGAACACCGGGGAGCTGTTTTTT. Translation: CASSQIDGQGSNTGELFF.

Here the CDR3 reads CSVETKTHYGYTF. The CDR3 DNA sequence: TGCAGCGTTGAAACTAAAACCCACTATGGCTACACCTTC. The chain couples TRBV29-1 to TRBJ1-2; D is unresolved. Trimming left V 2 bases short and J 3 bases short, with 10 bases between. Per germline, CDR1 SQVTM and CDR2 ANQGSEA. The CDR3 has 13 amino acids.

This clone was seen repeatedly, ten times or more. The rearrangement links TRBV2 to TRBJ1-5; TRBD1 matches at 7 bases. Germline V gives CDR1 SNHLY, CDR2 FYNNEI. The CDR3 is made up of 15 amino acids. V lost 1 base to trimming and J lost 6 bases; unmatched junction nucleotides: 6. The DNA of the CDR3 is TGTGCCAGCAGTGAAGGGACAGGAAGTTTTCAGCCCCAGCATTTT. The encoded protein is CASSEGTGSFQPQHF.

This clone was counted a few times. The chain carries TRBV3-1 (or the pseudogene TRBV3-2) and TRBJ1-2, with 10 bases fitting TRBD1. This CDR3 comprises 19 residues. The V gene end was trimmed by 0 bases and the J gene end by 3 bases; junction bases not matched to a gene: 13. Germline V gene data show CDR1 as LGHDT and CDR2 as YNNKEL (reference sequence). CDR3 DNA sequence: TGTGCCAGCAGCCAAGATATTTGGAGAAGACAGGGGGCGGACTATGGCTACACCTTC. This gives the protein CASSQDIWRRQGADYGYTF.

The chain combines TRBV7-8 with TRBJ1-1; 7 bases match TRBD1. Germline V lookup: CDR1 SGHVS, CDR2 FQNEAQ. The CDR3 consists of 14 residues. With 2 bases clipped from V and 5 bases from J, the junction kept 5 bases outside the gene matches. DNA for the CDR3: TGTGCCAGCAGCTTAAGACAGGGAAGGACTGAAGCTTTCTTT. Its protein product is CASSLRQGRTEAFF.

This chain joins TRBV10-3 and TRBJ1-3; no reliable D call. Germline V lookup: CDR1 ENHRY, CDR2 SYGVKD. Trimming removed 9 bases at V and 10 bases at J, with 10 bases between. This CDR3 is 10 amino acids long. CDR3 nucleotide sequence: TGTGCCATTAGAGAACAGACCATATATTTT. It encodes CAIREQTIYF.

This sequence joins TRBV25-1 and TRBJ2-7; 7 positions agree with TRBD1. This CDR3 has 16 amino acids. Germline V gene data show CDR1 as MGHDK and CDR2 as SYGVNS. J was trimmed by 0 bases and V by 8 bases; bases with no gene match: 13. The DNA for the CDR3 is TGTGCCAGCGCCTCTCGACGGGGACAGAGCTCCTACGAGCAGTACTTC. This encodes CASASRRGQSSYEQYF.

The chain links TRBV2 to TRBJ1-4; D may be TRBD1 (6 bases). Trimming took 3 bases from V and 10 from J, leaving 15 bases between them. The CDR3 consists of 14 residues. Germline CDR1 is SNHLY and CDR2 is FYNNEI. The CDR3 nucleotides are TGTGCCAGCAGTGAGCAACAGGGCCTCATAAAACTGTTTTTT. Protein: CASSEQQGLIKLFF. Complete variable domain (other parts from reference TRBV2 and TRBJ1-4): EPEVTQTPSHQVTQMGQEVILRCVPISNHLYFYWYRQILGQKVEFLVSFYNNEISEKSEIFDDQFSVERPDGSNFTLKIRSTKLEDSAMYFCASSEQQGLIKLFFGSGTQLSVL.

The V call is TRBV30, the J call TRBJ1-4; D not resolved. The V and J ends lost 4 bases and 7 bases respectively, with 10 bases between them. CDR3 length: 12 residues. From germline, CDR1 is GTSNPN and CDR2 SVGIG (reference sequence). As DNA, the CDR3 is TGTGCCTGGACCAAAGCGGGTGAAAAACTGTTTTTT. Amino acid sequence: CAWTKAGEKLFF.

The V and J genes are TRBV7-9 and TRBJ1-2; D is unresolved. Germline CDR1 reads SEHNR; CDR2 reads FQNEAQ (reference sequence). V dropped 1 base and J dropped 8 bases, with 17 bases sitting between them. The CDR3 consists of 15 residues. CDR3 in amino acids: CASSLGLRLQAGYTF. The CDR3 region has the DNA TGTGCCAGCAGCTTAGGCCTCAGACTACAAGCGGGCTACACCTTC.

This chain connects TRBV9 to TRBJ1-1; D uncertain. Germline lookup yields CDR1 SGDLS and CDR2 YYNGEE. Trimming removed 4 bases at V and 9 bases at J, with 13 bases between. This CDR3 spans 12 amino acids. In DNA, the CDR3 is TGTGCCAGCAGCCCCGGTGGAGGGAAAGCTTTCTTT. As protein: CASSPGGGKAFF.